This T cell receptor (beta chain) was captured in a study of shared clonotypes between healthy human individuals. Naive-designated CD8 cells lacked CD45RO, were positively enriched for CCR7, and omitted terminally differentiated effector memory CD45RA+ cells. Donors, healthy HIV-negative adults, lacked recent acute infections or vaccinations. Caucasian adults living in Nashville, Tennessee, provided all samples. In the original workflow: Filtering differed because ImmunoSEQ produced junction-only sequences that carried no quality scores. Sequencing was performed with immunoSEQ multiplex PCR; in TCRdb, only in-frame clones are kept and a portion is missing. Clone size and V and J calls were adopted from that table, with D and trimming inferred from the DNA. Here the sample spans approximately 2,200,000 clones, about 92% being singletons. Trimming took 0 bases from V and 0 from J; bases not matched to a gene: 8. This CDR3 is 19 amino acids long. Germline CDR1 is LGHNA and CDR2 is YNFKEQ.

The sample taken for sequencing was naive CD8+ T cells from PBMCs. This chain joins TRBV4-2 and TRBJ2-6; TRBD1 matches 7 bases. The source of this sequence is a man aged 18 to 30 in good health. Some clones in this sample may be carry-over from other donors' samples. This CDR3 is CASSQETGYSSSGANVLTF. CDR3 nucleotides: TGTGCCAGCAGCCAAGAGACAGGGTATTCTTCCTCTGGGGCCAACGTCCTGACTTTC.